The present TCR beta chain was sequenced within a study of T cells in Graves' hyperthyroidism and ophthalmopathy. This clonotype was counted between two and nine times. Amplified regions were TCR beta CDR3 sequences from RNA transcripts. During a first-round RT-PCR of the TCR CDR3, the HTBI primer set was used. TCRdb reprocessed the multiplex PCR reads with MiXCR, giving one entry per CDR3 protein. The sample includes around 500,000 distinct CDR3 sequences, 14% seen only once; the top ten take about 15%. J lost 4 bases, V lost 3 bases, and 9 bases had no gene match. Per germline, CDR1 LGHDT and CDR2 YNNKEL (reference sequence). This CDR3 has 17 amino acids.

Sequencing input: blood. The chain has TRBV3-1 and TRBJ2-1; 10 bases are a match to TRBD2. This receptor was obtained from a woman in her 40s with Graves' hyperthyroidism. The CDR3 bases are TGTGCCAGCAGCCAGCAAAAAAGCGGGAGGGCTTACAATGAGCAGTTCTTC. Its protein is CASSQQKSGRAYNEQFF.